Listed below are T cell receptor beta chains from one sample, sequenced in a study of blood T cells in healthy people across ages. From the 5' RACE reads, TCRdb called clonotypes with MiXCR, one entry per CDR3 protein. The data hold under 1 million distinct CDR3 sequences, with about 42% observed a single time. The sequencing sample was made of blood. The receptor source for this set is a man between 60 and 75 years old in good health. The CDR3 runs from the conserved cysteine through the conserved F or W.

J gene,V gene,CDR3 protein
TRBJ2-3,TRBV21-1,CASRNHGADTQYF
-,TRBV27,CASSFRATGHEQYF
TRBJ2-5,TRBV9,CASNKDGQETQYF
TRBJ1-6,TRBV7-2,CASTLGGQGLSPLHF
TRBJ2-1,TRBV7-3,CASSLNAGDYNEQFF
TRBJ2-1,TRBV14,CASNVGGNNNEQFF
TRBJ1-2,TRBV6-5,CASSLTGGRGYTF
TRBJ1-5,TRBV29-1,CSVATGFNQPQHF
TRBJ1-2,TRBV9,CASSLFAGTEYGYTF
TRBJ1-2,TRBV12-3/TRBV12-4,CAIMNLTGGVGYTF
TRBJ2-5,TRBV7-2,CASSLALDRVQETQYF
TRBJ2-7,TRBV7-2,CASSLEYSSYEQYF
TRBJ2-1,TRBV7-2,CASSLGLAGPYNEQFF
TRBJ2-7,TRBV4-1,CASSQVSPGNEQYF
TRBJ2-5,TRBV29-1,CSVDLRGPQETQYF
TRBJ2-5,TRBV29-1,CSVDPGDTYQETQYF
TRBJ2-1,TRBV6-2/TRBV6-3,CASSSTGNNEQFF
TRBJ2-1,TRBV2,CASSYDGPWQFF
TRBJ2-3,TRBV7-9,CASQSGGTSTDTQYF
TRBJ1-2,TRBV29-1,CSVEDRSTGLGYGYTF
TRBJ1-1,TRBV7-2,CASSSQLMNTEAFF
TRBJ2-7,TRBV7-2,CASSLAAGIPYEQYF
TRBJ1-3,TRBV4-3,CASSQDRTGGYGNAIYF
TRBJ1-4,TRBV4-3,CASSQHRGTNEKLFF
TRBJ1-1,TRBV4-1,CASSQEGYTEAFF
TRBJ1-2,TRBV6-5,CASSYSIILTASNSIYGYTF